A single sample gave rise to the 31 T cell receptor beta chains below, sequenced in a study of cytomegalovirus exposure and HLA in healthy donors. Primers: 60 Vbeta forward and 13 Jbeta reverse. Sequencing used immunoSEQ multiplex PCR; TCRdb keeps in-frame clones, though not all of them. This table has 150,000 or so clones, roughly three quarters appearing once. The sequencing input was PBMCs. The source is a man between 18 and 35 years old in good health and CMV-seropositive.

V is TRBV5-1 and J is TRBJ2-5; D not certain. V was trimmed by 5 bases and J by 1 base, leaving 3 bases between them. Germline V gene data show CDR1 as SGHRS and CDR2 as YFSETQ. This CDR3 spans 11 amino acids. CDR3 DNA sequence: TGCGCCAGCAGAGCCCAAGAGACCCAGTACTTC. As protein: CASRAQETQYF. Combining the CDR3 with reference TRBV5-1 and TRBJ2-5 gives the whole variable domain KAGVTQTPRYLIKTRGQQVTLSCSPISGHRSVSWYQQTPGQGLQFLFEYFSETQRNKGNFPGRFSGRQFSNSRSEMNVSTLELGDSALYLCASRAQETQYFGPGTRLLVL.

The table lists this clone with a count of one. The chain carries TRBV28 and TRBJ2-7, with TRBD1 matching 7 bases. The CDR3 is 15 amino acids. Per the germline V gene, CDR1 is MDHEN and CDR2 is SYDVKM. Unmatched junction bases numbered 11, after V lost 5 bases and J lost 4 bases. The CDR3 sequence is CASSRSGTAKYEQYV. CDR3 coding DNA: TGTGCCAGCAGTCGATCCGGGACAGCCAAGTACGAGCAGTACGTC.

This rearrangement joins TRBV6-1 to TRBJ2-5, with 11 bases matching TRBD2. V lost 6 bases and J lost 6; bases outside the gene matches: 6. In germline, CDR1 is MNHNS, CDR2 SASEGT. CDR3 length: 14 amino acids. CDR3 in amino acids: CASRGSGGGKTQYF. The DNA of the CDR3 is TGTGCCAGCAGGGGTAGCGGGGGGGGAAAGACCCAGTACTTC.

The chain is built from TRBV19 and TRBJ1-5; D is possibly TRBD1 (5 bases). Germline assignment: CDR1 LNHDA and CDR2 SQIVND (reference sequence). Deletions cut 3 bases from V and 0 bases from J, with 12 bases between. The CDR3 sequence is 16 residues long. The CDR3 DNA sequence: TGTGCCAGTAGTATCAGACAGCTTTATAGCAATCAGCCCCAGCATTTT. This translates into CASSIRQLYSNQPQHF.

The V and J genes are TRBV21-1 and TRBJ2-3; the D call TRBD1 from the table was never checked on the DNA. TRBV21-1 is noted as a pseudogene. This CDR3 is built from 14 residues. In DNA form, the CDR3 reads TGTGCCAGCAGCAAACCAGGCTTCACAGATACGCAGTATTTT. Amino acid sequence: CASSKPGFTDTQYF.

V usage is TRBV7-8 and J usage is TRBJ2-2; weak D call: TRBD1 (5 bases). CDR3 length: 15 amino acids. The germline CDR1 and CDR2 sequences are SGHVS and FQNEAQ. Between the trimmed V and J ends, which lost 0 bases and 3 bases, there was a span of 8 bases. CDR3 amino acids: CASSLARRDTGELFF. The CDR3 DNA sequence: TGTGCCAGCAGCTTAGCGCGCAGGGACACCGGGGAGCTGTTTTTT.

The V gene is TRBV5-1, the J gene TRBJ1-2, with 7 bases that match TRBD1. Per the germline V gene, CDR1 is SGHRS and CDR2 is YFSETQ. The ends lost 3 bases at V and 3 bases at J; junction bases unmatched: 20. CDR3 length: 19 residues. The CDR3 DNA follows: TGCGCCAGCAGCTCCCCCCCGGGACAGCTCCTAGGTACCCACTATGGCTACACCTTC. It codes for CASSSPPGQLLGTHYGYTF.

The chain links TRBV12-5 to TRBJ1-2; 12 positions match TRBD1. The CDR3 length is 15 residues. V shed 1 base and J 3 bases; nucleotides not matched to a gene: 0. Germline CDR1 is LGHNT and CDR2 is FRNRAP. The CDR3 loop is CASGLGDRGHYGYTF. The CDR3 DNA sequence: TGTGCTAGTGGTTTGGGGGACAGGGGGCACTATGGCTACACCTTC. Filled out from reference TRBV12-5 and TRBJ1-2, the complete variable domain reads DARVTQTPRHKVTEMGQEVTMRCQPILGHNTVFWYRQTMMQGLELLAYFRNRAPLDDSGMPKDRFSAEMPDATLATLKIQPSEPRDSAVYFCASGLGDRGHYGYTFGSGTRLTVV.

This clone was picked up a small number of times. This rearrangement joins TRBV7-2 to TRBJ1-1; 7 nucleotides agree with TRBD1. CDR3 size: 14 residues. V was clipped by 4 bases and J by 1 base; unmatched bases: 3. Germline CDR1 is SGHTA and CDR2 is FQGNSA. The CDR3 DNA is TGTGCCAGCAGCTGGGGACAGACGAACACTGAAGCTTTCTTT. It codes for CASSWGQTNTEAFF. Drawing the rest from reference TRBV7-2 and TRBJ1-1, the complete variable domain is GAGVSQSPSNKVTEKGKDVELRCDPISGHTALYWYRQSLGQGLEFLIYFQGNSAPDKSGLPSDRFSAERTGGSVSTLTIQRTQQEDSAVYLCASSWGQTNTEAFFGQGTRLTVV.

This clone was counted a few times. J is TRBJ1-1 and V is TRBV5-8; no clear D. The CDR3 sequence is 13 residues long. V was trimmed by 2 bases and J by 0 bases, leaving 5 bases between them. The germline V gene encodes CDR1 SGHTS and CDR2 YDEGEE. As DNA, the CDR3 is TGTGCCAGCAGCTTACAACTGAACACTGAAGCTTTCTTT. It specifies CASSLQLNTEAFF. The whole variable domain, filled in from reference TRBV5-8 and TRBJ1-1, reads EAGVTQSPTHLIKTRGQQATLRCSPISGHTSVYWYQQALGLGLQFLLWYDEGEERNRGNFPPRFSGRQFPNYSSELNVNALELEDSALYLCASSLQLNTEAFFGQGTRLTVV.

The chain joins TRBV6-1 to TRBJ2-5, with D possibly being TRBD2 (6 bases). The V gene lost 6 bases and the J gene lost 5 bases, with 16 bases spanning the gap. This CDR3 is 14 amino acids long. The V gene's germline CDR1 is MNHNS and CDR2 SASEGT. The DNA for the CDR3 is TGTGCCAGCAGCTCGGGACTCAGTAGGGAGACCCAGTACTTC. Its translation: CASSSGLSRETQYF.

V is TRBV2 and J is TRBJ1-4; D may be TRBD1 (5 bases). Deletions cut 7 bases from V and 8 bases from J, with 17 bases between. The CDR3 covers 14 residues. Germline V gives CDR1 SNHLY, CDR2 FYNNEI. The CDR3 sequence is CASKISGGWEKLFF. CDR3 nucleotides: TGTGCCAGCAAAATCTCGGGGGGTTGGGAAAAACTGTTTTTT.

The chain links TRBV2 to TRBJ1-6, with D perhaps matching TRBD1 (6 bases). CDR3 length: 14 residues. CDR1 is SNHLY and CDR2 is FYNNEI in the germline V gene. V dropped 4 bases and J dropped 6 bases, with 10 bases sitting between them. Here the CDR3 DNA reads TGTGCCAGCAGTGCAGGGGCCCTTAATTCACCCCTCCACTTT. Translation gives CASSAGALNSPLHF.

The CDR3 nucleotides are TGTGCCAGCATCGACAGGCTCCTTAGCAATCAGCCCCAGCATTTT. Its translation: CASIDRLLSNQPQHF. The rearrangement joins TRBV19 to TRBJ1-5; TRBD1 is a possible D gene (6 bases). The CDR3 totals 15 residues. Trimming removed 9 bases from V and 0 bases from J, with 15 bases in between. The V gene's germline CDR1 is LNHDA and CDR2 SQIVND (reference sequence).

The genes are TRBV6-4 and TRBJ2-2; weak D call: TRBD2 (6 bases). In germline, CDR1 is MRHNA, CDR2 SNTAGT. The CDR3 contains 18 residues. With 0 bases removed from V and 5 bases from J, the gap between germline ends came to 19 bases. CDR3 amino acids: CASSDSSWQRSGTGELFF. CDR3 DNA sequence: TGTGCCAGCAGTGACTCGAGTTGGCAGCGGAGCGGGACCGGGGAGCTGTTTTTT.

This sequence joins TRBV9 and TRBJ1-5, with D tentatively TRBD1 (6 bases). V lost 3 bases and J 1 base, leaving 11 bases between the germline ends. The CDR3 loop spans 15 amino acids. CDR1 and CDR2 (germline): SGDLS, YYNGEE. The CDR3 reads CASSATQGSNQPQHF. The CDR3 region has the DNA TGTGCCAGCAGCGCAACCCAGGGGAGCAATCAGCCCCAGCATTTT.

This clone was seen more than once but under ten times. CDR3 in DNA: TGTGCCAGTAGTATAGTGGGCGCCACACACTATGGCTACACCTTC. As protein: CASSIVGATHYGYTF. This chain links TRBV19 with TRBJ1-2; no clear D. Trimming cost V 1 base and J 3 bases, with 12 bases left between them. Germline-derived CDR1 and CDR2 are LNHDA and SQIVND (reference sequence). The CDR3 is 15 amino acids.

A single count supports this clone. This chain links TRBV5-1 with TRBJ2-3; D unresolved. This CDR3 is built from 17 residues. Germline-derived CDR1 and CDR2 are SGHRS and YFSETQ. V was pared by 3 bases and J by 2 bases, with 19 bases between. The CDR3 sequence is CASSSNFGGAYTDTQYF. The CDR3 region has the DNA TGCGCCAGCAGCTCCAACTTCGGCGGCGCCTACACAGATACGCAGTATTTT.

The rearrangement uses TRBV19 and TRBJ1-2; D unclear. Germline-derived CDR1 and CDR2 are LNHDA and SQIVND (reference sequence). This CDR3 has 12 amino acids. V was cut by 1 base and J by 8 bases, with 8 bases left in between. In DNA form, the CDR3 reads TGTGCCAGTAGTATAGGTGCCGGGGGCTACACCTTC. Its protein product is CASSIGAGGYTF.

Notes on this clone: Other nucleotide sequences in the sample specify the same CDR3. The chain has TRBV28 and TRBJ2-2; D gene ambiguous. The ends were cut back, 4 bases at V and 7 bases at J, with 4 bases in the middle. The CDR3 contains 11 residues. CDR1 is MDHEN, CDR2 SYDVKM, per germline. The DNA of the CDR3 is TGTGCCAGCAGTTCGCGCGGGGAGCTGTTTTTT. It specifies CASSSRGELFF.

The CDR3: CSVKLAGDEQYV. The CDR3 DNA sequence: TGCAGCGTAAAACTAGCGGGAGACGAGCAGTACGTC. The V and J genes are TRBV29-1 and TRBJ2-7, with 11 bases aligning to TRBD2. CDR1 and CDR2 from the germline V gene are SQVTM and ANQGSEA. The CDR3 loop spans 12 amino acids. V was pared by 6 bases and J by 5 bases, with 3 bases of the junction left unmatched.

The chain combines TRBV9 with TRBJ1-1; 8 bases fit TRBD1. From germline, CDR1 is SGDLS and CDR2 YYNGEE. This CDR3 contains 14 residues. After removal of 4 bases from V and 4 bases from J, the junction contained 6 bases not matched to a gene. This CDR3 is CASSNRQGSTEAFF. The CDR3 DNA reads TGTGCCAGCAGCAACCGACAGGGGAGCACTGAAGCTTTCTTT.

This clone was detected only once. This specimen includes other DNA sequences encoding the same CDR3. J is TRBJ2-3 and V is TRBV9; D unclear. This CDR3 has 13 amino acids. V was cut by 2 bases and J by 0 bases, with 4 bases left in between. Germline CDR1 reads SGDLS; CDR2 reads YYNGEE. In nucleotides, the CDR3 is TGTGCCAGCAGCGTCACTAGCACAGATACGCAGTATTTT. Its translation is CASSVTSTDTQYF.

The chain joins TRBV28 to TRBJ2-7; D may be TRBD2 (5 bases). This CDR3 contains 13 residues. The germline V gene encodes CDR1 MDHEN and CDR2 SYDVKM. The germline V and J ends were trimmed by 4 bases and 4 bases, with 11 bases remaining between them. CDR3 residues: CASSSPAVYEQYV. CDR3 DNA: TGTGCCAGCAGTTCACCAGCGGTTTACGAGCAGTACGTC.

A few counts support this clone. This chain connects TRBV28 to TRBJ2-1; D is ambiguous. Germline assignment: CDR1 MDHEN and CDR2 SYDVKM. CDR3 length: 11 residues. The V end lost 3 bases, the J end lost 7 bases, and 4 bases lay between the germline ends. The CDR3 sequence is CASSFRNEQFF. Here the CDR3 DNA reads TGTGCCAGCAGTTTCAGGAATGAGCAGTTCTTC.

The J gene is TRBJ1-1, the V gene TRBV7-3, with no clear D. Germline CDR1 is SGHTA and CDR2 is FQGTGA. CDR3 length: 13 amino acids. V was shortened by 1 base and J by 8 bases, with 11 bases between the two germline ends. CDR3 sequence: CASSLKRGGEAFF. DNA for the CDR3: TGTGCCAGCAGCTTAAAGCGAGGCGGAGAAGCTTTCTTT.

J is TRBJ2-1 and V is TRBV4-1; TRBD2 might be the D (7 bases). This CDR3 has 19 amino acids. Looked up from germline, CDR1 is MGHRA and CDR2 is YSYEKL. V was shortened by 0 bases and J by 4 bases, with 22 bases between the two germline ends. The CDR3: CASSQESGGPYSMYNEQFF. Here the CDR3 DNA reads TGCGCCAGCAGCCAAGAATCGGGGGGCCCATACTCAATGTACAATGAGCAGTTCTTC.

Written as DNA, the CDR3 is TGTGCCAGCAGCCGTCATTCTGGAAACACCATATATTTT. Its protein product is CASSRHSGNTIYF. The rearrangement links TRBV14 to TRBJ1-3; D gene unclear. The germline V and J ends were trimmed by 4 bases and 1 base, with 5 bases remaining between them. The CDR3 length is 13 residues. Per germline, CDR1 SGHDN and CDR2 FVKESK.

The chain has TRBV5-4 and TRBJ1-3, with D possibly being TRBD1 (5 bases). The V and J ends lost 9 bases and 0 bases respectively, with 10 bases between them. Germline CDR1 reads SGHNT; CDR2 reads YYREEE (reference sequence). The CDR3 spans 13 residues. The CDR3 loop reads CATVTDSGNTIYF. CDR3 nucleotide sequence: TGTGCCACCGTGACAGACTCTGGAAACACCATATATTTT.

The chain joins TRBV4-1 to TRBJ2-5; D is uncertain. The germline CDR1 and CDR2 sequences are MGHRA and YSYEKL. The V end lost 0 bases, the J end lost 4 bases, and 15 bases lay between the germline ends. The CDR3 loop spans 16 amino acids. The CDR3 DNA follows: TGCGCCAGCAGCCAAGATCTAGGTTTGGCGAGAGAGACCCAGTACTTC. This translates into CASSQDLGLARETQYF.

This sequence joins TRBV6-5 and TRBJ1-4; D remains ambiguous. V lost 5 bases, J lost 3 bases, and 10 bases lay in between. There are 14 residues in the CDR3. In germline, CDR1 is MNHEY, CDR2 SVGAGI. The CDR3 reads CASSMEYANEKLFF. In DNA form, the CDR3 reads TGTGCCAGCAGTATGGAGTATGCTAATGAAAAACTGTTTTTT.